The text below deals with one TCR beta chain. Libraries were prepared by immunoSEQ multiplex PCR; TCRdb keeps only in-frame clonotypes and omits some of them. Of approximately 70,000 clones listed, just over 90% are singletons. Germline V gene sequence: CDR1 MDHEN, CDR2 SYDVKM. The CDR3 is made up of 12 amino acids. Deletions cut 9 bases from V and 2 bases from J, with 10 bases between. The sample comes from a study of CD4 T cells in relation to SARS-CoV-2 and coronaviruses. Unexposed donor CD4+ T cells date from 2011-2018, before the COVID-19 pandemic. The chain combines TRBV28 with TRBJ1-2; D is possibly TRBD1 (5 bases). This TCR derives from a human donor in good health. The sample taken for sequencing was naive CD4+ T cells from PBMCs. Subset: naive CD4+ T cells isolated by negative enrichment. The CDR3 DNA follows: TGTGCCAGTGCGGGACTGAACTATGGCTACACCTTC. It encodes CASAGLNYGYTF.